There are a few counts of the clone carrying this T cell receptor (beta chain). Its cognate antigen is unknown. One entry per CDR3 protein, called by TCRdb with MiXCR from the 5' RACE reads. The sample holds a few hundred thousand distinct CDR3 sequences, about a sixth seen once. The sample belongs to a study of T-cell memory formation after mild COVID-19. Overall study results and limits: Clones shrinking from day 15 to 85 showed even CD4/CD8 mixes; later expanders tilted CD4+. Within pre-infection memory, some responding clones were found, suggesting cross-reactive memory joined.

The source material was PBMCs or a T cell subset sorted from them (not recorded which). The receptor's source is a man aged 18-30 years who had mild COVID-19 (a few samples of this study predate the infection). Cell type and time point are not known.

This CDR3 is CASSLRWRYQETQYF. The DNA for the CDR3 is TGTGCCAGCAGCTTAAGGTGGAGGTATCAAGAGACCCAGTACTTC. This rearrangement joins TRBV7-2 to TRBJ2-5; TRBD2 is a possible D gene (5 bases). CDR1 and CDR2 (germline): SGHTA, FQGNSA. The CDR3 is 15 residues long. Trimming stripped 2 bases from V and 2 bases from J, with 12 bases between.